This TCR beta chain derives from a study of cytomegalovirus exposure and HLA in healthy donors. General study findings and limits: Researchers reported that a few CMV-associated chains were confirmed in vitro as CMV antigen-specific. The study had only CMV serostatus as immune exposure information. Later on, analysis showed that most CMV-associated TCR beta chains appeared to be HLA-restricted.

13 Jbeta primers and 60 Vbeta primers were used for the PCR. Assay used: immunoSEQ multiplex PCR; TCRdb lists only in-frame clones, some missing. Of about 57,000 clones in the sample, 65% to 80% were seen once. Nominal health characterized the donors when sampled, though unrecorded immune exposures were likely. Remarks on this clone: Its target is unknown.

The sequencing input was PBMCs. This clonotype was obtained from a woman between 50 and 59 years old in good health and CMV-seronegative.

CDR3 DNA sequence: TGTGCCAGCAGTCTGGACAGGGCCTCCTACGAGCAGTACTTC. Protein sequence: CASSLDRASYEQYF. V is TRBV27 and J is TRBJ2-7; 8 nucleotides align to TRBD1. The CDR3 runs 14 residues. The trim removed 5 bases at V and 0 bases at J, leaving 3 bases unmatched. CDR1 is MNHEY and CDR2 is SMNVEV in the germline V gene (reference sequence).